These 5 T cell receptor beta chains came from one sample sequenced in a study of control samples from healthy donors and cancer patients. Sequencing used immunoSEQ multiplex PCR; TCRdb keeps in-frame clones, though not all of them. This sample's clone table lists roughly 200,000 clones. Sequencing was done on a sample of blood. These receptors were collected from a woman younger than 45 in good health.

This chain uses TRBV13 with TRBJ1-1; a weak D match, TRBD1 (6 bases). In germline, CDR1 is PRHDT, CDR2 FYEKMQ (reference sequence). The CDR3 consists of 15 residues. The V gene lost 1 base and the J gene lost 4 bases, with 13 bases spanning the gap. The chain's CDR3 is CASSLEGGLSTEAFF. Here the CDR3 DNA reads TGTGCCAGCAGCTTAGAGGGGGGGCTTAGCACTGAAGCTTTCTTT.

The CDR3 DNA follows: TGTGCCAGCAGCCAACGTGCTGCAGGGGGCAACTATGGCTACACCTTC. It translates to CASSQRAAGGNYGYTF. J is TRBJ1-2 and V is TRBV4-2, with 8 positions matching TRBD1. The trim removed 2 bases at V and 2 bases at J, leaving 7 bases unmatched. Germline-derived CDR1 and CDR2 are LGHNA and YNFKEQ. This CDR3 is 16 amino acids long.

The chain is built from TRBV7-8 and TRBJ1-6; D unclear. V lost 5 bases and J lost 0, with 14 bases in between. This CDR3 has 17 residues. CDR1 SGHVS and CDR2 FQNEAQ come from the germline V gene. The CDR3 loop is CASSPGPQSSYNSPLHF. CDR3 DNA: TGTGCCAGCAGCCCCGGGCCGCAGAGCTCCTATAATTCACCCCTCCACTTT.

This rearrangement joins TRBV5-6 to TRBJ1-4, with D uncertain. The length of the CDR3 is 12 residues. In germline, CDR1 is SGHDT, CDR2 YYEEEE. Trimming took off 4 bases at V and 8 bases at J, with 9 bases between the two ends. The CDR3 coding sequence is TGTGCCAGCAGCCTCTTAAGGGAAAAACTGTTTTTT. Translated: CASSLLREKLFF.

The genes are TRBV7-8 and TRBJ2-1; the D is unclear. The germline V gene encodes CDR1 SGHVS and CDR2 FQNEAQ. CDR3 length: 16 residues. The V and J ends lost 5 bases and 0 bases respectively, with 14 bases between them. CDR3 in DNA: TGTGCCAGCAGCGTCTACCAGGTGACCTCCTACAATGAGCAGTTCTTC. Residues: CASSVYQVTSYNEQFF.